This passage covers 30 T cell receptor beta chains from one sample sequenced in a study of Tregs in tolerant kidney transplant recipients. Profiled with immunoSEQ multiplex PCR; TCRdb holds only in-frame clones, not every one. The sample lists some 70,000 clones, 84% occurring once. The specimen sequenced was CD4+ T cells from blood. These receptors originate from a human donor in good health.

This chain links TRBV18 with TRBJ1-1; TRBD1 aligns across 9 bases. V was pared by 0 bases and J by 1 base, with 6 bases of the junction left unmatched. The CDR3 length is 17 residues. CDR1 is KGHSH, CDR2 LQKENI, per germline. The CDR3 sequence: CASSPPGQGGKNTEAFF. In nucleotides, the CDR3 is TGTGCCAGCTCACCACCGGGACAGGGAGGGAAGAACACTGAAGCTTTCTTT.

This chain links TRBV6-1 with TRBJ1-2; 8 bases are shared with TRBD1. The ends lost 6 bases at V and 1 base at J; junction bases unmatched: 1. Per the germline V gene, CDR1 is MNHNS and CDR2 is SASEGT. The CDR3 totals 13 residues. CDR3 nucleotide sequence: TGTGCCAGCAGCACAGGGGGTAACTATGGCTACACCTTC. It translates to CASSTGGNYGYTF.

This clone was detected a few times. The V call is TRBV5-1, the J call TRBJ2-5, with D possibly matching TRBD2 (5 bases). V lost 2 bases, J lost 4 bases, and 9 bases lay in between. The CDR3 spans 13 residues. Germline V lookup: CDR1 SGHRS, CDR2 YFSETQ. CDR3 protein: CASSFRGRETQYF. The DNA of the CDR3 is TGCGCCAGCAGCTTTCGGGGTAGAGAGACCCAGTACTTC.

The V call is TRBV7-2, the J call TRBJ1-2; the D gene is possibly TRBD1 (5 bases). V lost 5 bases and J lost 11, with 24 bases in between. The germline gives CDR1 SGHTA, CDR2 FQGNSA. The CDR3 runs to 15 residues. The CDR3 bases are TGTGCCAGCAGCCCCGTTCCGGGACCCAGGATAGGGTACACCTTC. Encoded protein: CASSPVPGPRIGYTF.

This sequence joins TRBV28 and TRBJ1-5, with D tentatively TRBD1 (5 bases). Germline values: CDR1 MDHEN, CDR2 SYDVKM. The CDR3 loop spans 12 amino acids. V was clipped by 8 bases and J by 7 bases, with 12 bases between them. The CDR3 nucleotides are TGTGCCAGCCACAGGCCGGGGCAGCCCCAGCATTTT. Its translation: CASHRPGQPQHF. Combining the CDR3 with reference TRBV28 and TRBJ1-5 gives the whole variable domain DVKVTQSSRYLVKRTGEKVFLECVQDMDHENMFWYRQDPGLGLRLIYFSYDVKMKEKGDIPEGYSVSREKKERFSLILESASTNQTSMYLCASHRPGQPQHFGDGTRLSIL.

This clone was detected once. The genes are TRBV7-9 and TRBJ2-5; D not resolved. The CDR3 is 16 residues long. Per the germline V gene, CDR1 is SEHNR and CDR2 is FQNEAQ (reference sequence). The V end lost 2 bases, the J end lost 5 bases, and 18 bases lay between the germline ends. CDR3 DNA sequence: TGTGCCAGCAGCTTAAGGTCTTTGGCGCTCAAGGAGACCCAGTACTTC. As protein: CASSLRSLALKETQYF.

This chain links TRBV2 with TRBJ1-2; D not certain. The V and J ends lost 2 bases and 5 bases respectively, with 9 bases between them. This CDR3 contains 13 residues. Germline V gene sequence: CDR1 SNHLY, CDR2 FYNNEI. The CDR3 sequence is CASSEPRRYGYTF. CDR3 sequence (DNA): TGTGCCAGCAGTGAACCCAGGAGGTATGGCTACACCTTC.

This chain joins TRBV7-2 and TRBJ1-2, with TRBD1 identical over 9 bases. Losses at the gene ends were 10 bases for V and 4 bases for J; bases not matched to a gene: 10. The CDR3 is 14 amino acids. Germline loops: CDR1 SGHTA, CDR2 FQGNSA. The CDR3 here is CATTPGDRAYGYTF. CDR3 sequence (DNA): TGTGCCACCACGCCCGGGGACAGGGCCTATGGCTACACCTTC.

This clone was seen a handful of times. The gene calls are TRBV11-3 and TRBJ2-7; 10 positions match TRBD1. V was pared by 5 bases and J by 7 bases, with 11 bases of the junction left unmatched. In germline, CDR1 is SGHNT, CDR2 YENEEA. This CDR3 spans 15 amino acids. This chain's CDR3 is CASSVTGTGVEEQYF. The CDR3 DNA reads TGTGCCAGCAGCGTAACCGGGACAGGGGTGGAAGAGCAGTACTTC.

The rearrangement links TRBV7-2 to TRBJ1-1; D gene uncertain. Trimming removed 5 bases from V and 1 base from J, with 5 bases in between. From germline, CDR1 is SGHTA and CDR2 FQGNSA. The CDR3 runs 12 residues. Here the CDR3 DNA reads TGTGCCAGCAGCCGCGGGAACACTGAAGCTTTCTTT. Protein product: CASSRGNTEAFF.

Of note for this clone: One end of the junction fails to match germline, which may point to a read error. CDR3 sequence: CAGSPKVFQETQYF. The CDR3 DNA reads as TGTGCCGGCAGCCCAAAGGTTTTTCAAGAGACCCAGTACTTC. The V call is TRBV9, the J call TRBJ2-5; D gene ambiguous. This CDR3 contains 14 residues. The germline gives CDR1 SGDLS, CDR2 YYNGEE.

The V and J genes are TRBV18 and TRBJ2-7; TRBD2 might be the D (5 bases). With 2 bases removed from V and 4 bases from J, the gap between germline ends came to 15 bases. Germline CDR1 and CDR2: KGHSH and LQKENI. This CDR3 spans 15 amino acids. DNA for the CDR3: TGTGCCAGCTCACCAGATCGTGGGAGCCCTTACGAGCAGTACTTC. It is translated as CASSPDRGSPYEQYF.

The V gene is TRBV2, the J gene TRBJ2-5; D is ambiguous. The CDR3 is 14 amino acids. The ends were cut back, 5 bases at V and 4 bases at J, with 14 bases in the middle. Germline CDR1 reads SNHLY; CDR2 reads FYNNEI. This CDR3 reads CASSPQLRGETQYF. The CDR3 bases are TGTGCCAGCAGTCCTCAACTCAGAGGAGAGACCCAGTACTTC.

The CDR3 DNA reads TGTGCCAGCAGCTTACAGGGGGCAAACACTGAAGCTTTCTTT. Protein product: CASSLQGANTEAFF. The rearrangement links TRBV7-8 to TRBJ1-1; 8 nucleotides match TRBD1. The V and J ends lost 2 bases and 2 bases, in that order; junction bases with no gene match: 1. The germline V gene encodes CDR1 SGHVS and CDR2 FQNEAQ. The CDR3 spans 14 residues.

The genes are TRBV5-1 and TRBJ2-7; TRBD2 matches 9 bases. Germline V gene lookup returns CDR1 SGHRS and CDR2 YFSETQ. CDR3 length: 15 residues. The trim removed 1 base at V and 7 bases at J, leaving 9 bases unmatched. The CDR3, as DNA: TGCGCCAGCAGCTTGCAGCAGCGGGGGGTTGGGGAGCAGTACTTC. It is translated as CASSLQQRGVGEQYF.

The chain employs TRBV11-2 and TRBJ2-3; perhaps TRBD2 as D (7 bases). CDR1 and CDR2 (germline): SGHAT, FQNNGV. CDR3 length: 17 residues. V lost 4 bases, J lost 5 bases, and 22 bases lay in between. CDR3 in amino acids: CASSSGRGALQGDTQYF. DNA for the CDR3: TGTGCCAGCAGCTCGGGACGGGGGGCGCTACAGGGAGATACGCAGTATTTT.

The gene calls are TRBV11-3 and TRBJ2-3; TRBD1 is a possible D gene (5 bases). This CDR3 is built from 14 residues. Per the germline V gene, CDR1 is SGHNT and CDR2 is YENEEA. The V and J ends lost 2 bases and 3 bases respectively, with 9 bases between them. CDR3 amino acids: CASSLRTKTDTQYF. In DNA, the CDR3 is TGTGCCAGCAGCTTACGGACAAAGACAGATACGCAGTATTTT.

The rearrangement uses TRBV10-3 and TRBJ1-6, with TRBD1 identical over 7 bases. V trimming: 8 bases; J trimming: 6 bases; junction bases outside the gene matches: 4. The CDR3 is made up of 13 amino acids. Germline V gene lookup returns CDR1 ENHRY and CDR2 SYGVKD. CDR3 in amino acids: CAIAGTANSPLHF. CDR3 nucleotides: TGTGCCATCGCCGGGACAGCTAATTCACCCCTCCACTTT.

The chain joins TRBV18 to TRBJ1-3; TRBD1 matches at 7 bases. This CDR3 region has 16 residues. Looked up from germline, CDR1 is KGHSH and CDR2 is LQKENI. With 4 bases clipped from V and 1 base from J, the junction kept 7 bases outside the gene matches. As DNA, the CDR3 is TGTGCCAGCTCACACGGACAGGCAGAGTCTGGAAACACCATATATTTT. Its translation is CASSHGQAESGNTIYF. Full variable domain (rest looked up from reference TRBV18 and TRBJ1-3): NAGVMQNPRHLVRRRGQEARLRCSPMKGHSHVYWYRQLPEEGLKFMVYLQKENIIDESGMPKERFSAEFPKEGPSILRIQQVVRGDSAAYFCASSHGQAESGNTIYFGEGSWLTVV.

This clone has only one observation. The gene calls are TRBV5-1 and TRBJ2-5; D tentatively reads TRBD1 or TRBD2 (5 bases each). In germline, CDR1 is SGHRS, CDR2 YFSETQ. Trimming stripped 0 bases from V and 2 bases from J, with 11 bases between. This CDR3 has 15 amino acids. DNA for the CDR3: TGCGCCAGCAGCTTGGGCACGGGGCTTCAAGAGACCCAGTACTTC. Encoded protein: CASSLGTGLQETQYF.

The chain carries TRBV6-1 and TRBJ2-7, with 9 bases fitting TRBD2. Germline CDR1 MNHNS, CDR2 SASEGT. Trimming cost V 3 bases and J 4 bases; bases outside gene matches: 7. CDR3 size: 15 residues. The CDR3 nucleotides are TGTGCCAGCAGTGACGCTAGCGGGGAAAAGTACGAGCAGTACTTC. The encoded protein is CASSDASGEKYEQYF.

This chain links TRBV18 with TRBJ2-7; 8 bases are shared with TRBD2. The V segment lost 6 bases and the J segment 2 bases; nucleotides outside the gene matches: 3. Germline loops: CDR1 KGHSH, CDR2 LQKENI. There are 13 residues in the CDR3. CDR3 in DNA: TGTGCCAGCTCCCAGCGGGGGACCTACGAGCAGTACTTC. Its translation is CASSQRGTYEQYF.

J is TRBJ2-1 and V is TRBV10-2, with D tentatively TRBD2 (6 bases). Per the germline V gene, CDR1 is WSHSY and CDR2 is SAAADI. V lost 2 bases to trimming and J lost 13 bases, with 15 bases between them. CDR3 length: 13 amino acids. The chain's CDR3 is CASSEASAGLQFF. The CDR3 bases are TGCGCCAGCAGTGAGGCTAGCGCAGGCCTACAGTTCTTC.

This clone was detected only once. This chain connects TRBV10-3 to TRBJ1-4; perhaps TRBD1 as D (5 bases). The CDR3 is 16 amino acids. V lost 5 bases, J lost 0 bases, and 13 bases lay in between. Germline CDR1 reads ENHRY; CDR2 reads SYGVKD. Here the CDR3 reads CAISQGGPTTNEKLFF. CDR3 nucleotides: TGTGCCATCAGTCAGGGCGGCCCCACAACTAATGAAAAACTGTTTTTT.

The rearrangement links TRBV7-9 to TRBJ2-7, with 9 bases identical to TRBD1. Germline CDR1 reads SEHNR; CDR2 reads FQNEAQ (reference sequence). This CDR3 contains 19 residues. J lost 4 bases, V lost 1 base, and 17 bases had no gene match. CDR3 in DNA: TGTGCCAGCAGCTTAGGGACCCTCCCGAGGGACAGGGAAGATTACGAGCAGTACTTC. Its translation: CASSLGTLPRDREDYEQYF. Supplemented by reference TRBV7-9 and TRBJ2-7, the full variable domain reads DTGVSQNPRHKITKRGQNVTFRCDPISEHNRLYWYRQTLGQGPEFLTYFQNEAQLEKSRLLSDRFSAERPKGSFSTLEIQRTEQGDSAMYLCASSLGTLPRDREDYEQYFGPGTRLTVT.

This rearrangement joins TRBV7-2 to TRBJ2-5; D unresolved. The CDR3 runs 14 residues. Trimming left V 4 bases short and J 3 bases short, with 12 bases between. Germline V CDR1 and CDR2: SGHTA, FQGNSA. The CDR3 DNA sequence: TGTGCCAGCAGCTCCTCAAACCTTAAAGAGACCCAGTACTTC. As protein: CASSSSNLKETQYF.

The chain couples TRBV9 to TRBJ2-3; a weak D match, TRBD2 (5 bases). Germline loops: CDR1 SGDLS, CDR2 YYNGEE. There are 17 residues in the CDR3. V lost 0 bases and J lost 0, with 14 bases in between. The CDR3 DNA sequence: TGTGCCAGCAGCGTAGGGGTTTTGGGAGCTAGCACAGATACGCAGTATTTT. It codes for CASSVGVLGASTDTQYF.

The gene calls are TRBV21-1 and TRBJ2-3; no DNA check was done on the table's D call, TRBD2. TRBV21-1 is a pseudogene locus. The CDR3 loop spans 16 amino acids. The CDR3 reads CASSKVTLPSTDTQYF. The CDR3 DNA follows: TGTGCCAGCAGCAAAGTTACACTACCTAGCACAGATACGCAGTATTTT.

The CDR3 DNA follows: TGTGCCAGCAGCCCACAGGGGGTCCCAGCGGGCCTCTACGAGCAGTACTTC. Translated: CASSPQGVPAGLYEQYF. The chain is built from TRBV7-2 and TRBJ2-7; 8 bases map to TRBD1. Looked up from germline, CDR1 is SGHTA and CDR2 is FQGNSA. The CDR3 extends over 17 amino acids. Losses at the gene ends were 5 bases for V and 3 bases for J; bases not matched to a gene: 15. Full variable domain (missing parts from reference TRBV7-2 and TRBJ2-7): GAGVSQSPSNKVTEKGKDVELRCDPISGHTALYWYRQSLGQGLEFLIYFQGNSAPDKSGLPSDRFSAERTGGSVSTLTIQRTQQEDSAVYLCASSPQGVPAGLYEQYFGPGTRLTVT.

The V call is TRBV19, the J call TRBJ1-5; a possible D gene is TRBD1 (5 bases). Looked up from germline, CDR1 is LNHDA and CDR2 is SQIVND (reference sequence). V was trimmed by 10 bases and J by 4 bases, leaving 23 bases between them. The CDR3 has 16 residues. Written as DNA, the CDR3 is TGTGCCACTTCGACTTTAACCGACAGAAGAAATCAGCCCCAGCATTTT. Protein: CATSTLTDRRNQPQHF.